Listed here are 10 T cell receptor beta chains from one sample, sequenced in a study of T cell responses to AZD1222 COVID-19 vaccine. Method: immunoSEQ multiplex PCR; TCRdb's copy keeps in-frame clones and lacks some. The sample has 110,000 or so clones; around 90% are singletons. Sequenced material: peripheral blood, taken 28 days after the second AZD1222 dose. The receptor set was obtained from an adult who received the AZD1222 COVID-19 vaccine.

The CDR3 bases are TGTGCCAGCAGCTCGTGGGGAGATACGCAGTATTTT. It encodes CASSSWGDTQYF. The chain joins TRBV7-6 to TRBJ2-3, with D uncertain. Per the germline V gene, CDR1 is SGHVS and CDR2 is FNYEAQ. With 4 bases removed from V and 5 bases from J, the gap between germline ends came to 7 bases. This CDR3 is built from 12 residues.

This sequence joins TRBV12-5 and TRBJ1-2; 8 nucleotides match TRBD1. Germline CDR1 reads LGHNT; CDR2 reads FRNRAP. This CDR3 has 13 amino acids. J was trimmed by 3 bases and V by 6 bases; bases with no gene match: 3. For the CDR3, the DNA is TGTGCTAGTGGCCAGACAGGGGACTATGGCTACACCTTC. Translation gives CASGQTGDYGYTF.

V and J are TRBV11-2 and TRBJ1-2; D not certain. V dropped 4 bases and J dropped 0 bases, with 6 bases sitting between them. Germline values: CDR1 SGHAT, CDR2 FQNNGV. This CDR3 has 13 amino acids. This chain's CDR3 is CASSWDSNYGYTF. Here the CDR3 DNA reads TGTGCCAGCAGCTGGGATTCTAACTATGGCTACACCTTC.

The chain employs TRBV4-1 and TRBJ2-5; TRBD1 might be the D (6 bases). Germline CDR1 and CDR2: MGHRA and YSYEKL. The CDR3 has 14 residues. Trimming removed 0 bases at V and 3 bases at J, with 8 bases between. CDR3 in DNA: TGCGCCAGCAGCCAAGAGGGGGACAAAGAGACCCAGTACTTC. It translates to CASSQEGDKETQYF.

The chain employs TRBV19 and TRBJ2-1, with TRBD2 identical over 7 bases. V lost 3 bases, J lost 4 bases, and 6 bases stayed unmatched. The CDR3 consists of 15 residues. Germline CDR1 reads LNHDA; CDR2 reads SQIVND (reference sequence). The CDR3 loop reads CASSIALAEYNEQFF. CDR3 coding DNA: TGTGCCAGTAGTATTGCGCTAGCGGAGTACAATGAGCAGTTCTTC.

The CDR3 protein is CAWSVTGGWWYGYTF. As DNA, the CDR3 is TGTGCCTGGAGTGTAACGGGGGGTTGGTGGTATGGCTACACCTTC. V gene TRBV30 combines with J gene TRBJ1-2; D may be TRBD1 (5 bases). With 0 bases removed from V and 5 bases from J, the gap between germline ends came to 16 bases. CDR1 GTSNPN and CDR2 SVGIG come from the germline V gene (reference sequence). The CDR3 has 15 residues.

J is TRBJ2-6 and V is TRBV4-3, with D unresolved. The CDR3 extends over 15 amino acids. Trimming removed 0 bases at V and 4 bases at J, with 7 bases between. CDR1 and CDR2 from the germline V gene are LGHNA and YSLEER. The CDR3 DNA sequence: TGCGCCAGCAGCCAAGATATCTTAGGGGCCAACGTCCTGACTTTC. Amino acid sequence: CASSQDILGANVLTF.

The chain links TRBV4-2 to TRBJ1-1; D is perhaps TRBD1 (6 bases). This CDR3 comprises 14 residues. V was trimmed by 3 bases and J by 3 bases, leaving 11 bases between them. Germline V gives CDR1 LGHNA, CDR2 YNFKEQ. CDR3 DNA sequence: TGTGCCAGCAGCCACACAGGGTTGGACACTGAAGCTTTCTTT. Protein sequence: CASSHTGLDTEAFF.

The V gene is TRBV5-1, the J gene TRBJ1-3, with 10 nucleotides matching TRBD1. With 4 bases clipped from V and 9 bases from J, the junction kept 7 bases outside the gene matches. CDR1 and CDR2 (germline): SGHRS, YFSETQ. The CDR3 has 14 residues. CDR3 protein: CASSQGTGEVTIYF. The DNA of the CDR3 is TGCGCCAGCAGCCAAGGGACAGGGGAGGTCACCATATATTTT. The full variable domain, in which reference TRBV5-1 and TRBJ1-3 provide the parts outside the CDR3, is KAGVTQTPRYLIKTRGQQVTLSCSPISGHRSVSWYQQTPGQGLQFLFEYFSETQRNKGNFPGRFSGRQFSNSRSEMNVSTLELGDSALYLCASSQGTGEVTIYFGEGSWLTVV.

The chain combines TRBV7-8 with TRBJ1-2; 7 bases are a match to TRBD1. The CDR3 contains 13 residues. In germline, CDR1 is SGHVS, CDR2 FQNEAQ. V shed 4 bases and J 8 bases; nucleotides not matched to a gene: 7. The CDR3 nucleotides read TGTGCCAGCAGCTACCGACAGGGATTCGGCTACACCTTC. Amino acids: CASSYRQGFGYTF.